This T cell receptor beta chain was obtained from a study of T-cell memory formation after mild COVID-19. TCRdb independently ran MiXCR on the 5' RACE reads; one entry per CDR3 protein. The data contain 85,000 to 130,000 distinct CDR3 sequences, over 15% of them singletons. The germline V gene encodes CDR1 SGHVS and CDR2 FQNEAQ. CDR3 length: 13 amino acids. Trimming removed 2 bases at V and 1 base at J, with 6 bases between. In regard to this clonotype: Antigen: not known.

Study-wide findings and caveats: Clones contracting across day 15 to 85 had a balanced CD4/CD8 profile; later expanding clones leaned CD4+.

This clonotype was obtained from an adult woman who had mild COVID-19 (a few samples of this study predate the infection). Cell type and time point are not known. The chain is built from TRBV7-8 and TRBJ2-7; no clear D gene. Material for sequencing was PBMCs or a T cell subset sorted from them (not recorded which). The CDR3: CASSLLDSYEQYF. The CDR3, as DNA: TGTGCCAGCAGCTTACTAGATTCCTACGAGCAGTACTTC.